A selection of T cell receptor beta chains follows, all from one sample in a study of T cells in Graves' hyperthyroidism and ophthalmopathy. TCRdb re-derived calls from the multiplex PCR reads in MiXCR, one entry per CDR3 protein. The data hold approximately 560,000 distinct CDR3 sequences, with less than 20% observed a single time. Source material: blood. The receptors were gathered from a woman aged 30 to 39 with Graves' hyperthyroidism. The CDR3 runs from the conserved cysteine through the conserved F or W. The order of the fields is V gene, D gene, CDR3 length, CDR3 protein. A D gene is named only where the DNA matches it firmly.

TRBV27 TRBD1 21 CASSQRWGPRDRGLSYNEQFF
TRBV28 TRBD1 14 CASSNRDRLNEQYF
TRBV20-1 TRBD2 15 CSARTSGTFYNEQFF
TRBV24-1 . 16 CATSDLGTGTQETQYF
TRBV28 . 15 CASSLSGSRKDEQFF
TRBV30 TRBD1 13 CACTPGGSDTQYF
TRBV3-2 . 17 CASSQVGTGSSYNEQFF
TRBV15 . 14 CATSERGYNSPLHF
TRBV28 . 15 CASRSLAALSYEQYF
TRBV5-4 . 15 CASRANGQLDYGYTF
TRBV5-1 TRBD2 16 CASSLNSLAGGNEQFF
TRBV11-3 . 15 CASSLQDRSNTEAFF
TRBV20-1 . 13 CSGSIAGGTSYTF
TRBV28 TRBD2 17 CASSPPGLATSTDTQYF
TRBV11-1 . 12 CASSLSGYGYTF
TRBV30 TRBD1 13 CAWKGQGAKGYTF
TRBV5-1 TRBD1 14 CASSSGQLTGELFF
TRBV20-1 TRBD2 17 CSARFRGVLAGGNEQFF
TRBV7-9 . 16 CASSPSKGKNYNEQFF
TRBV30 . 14 CAWSGHRGTDTQYF
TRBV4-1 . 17 CASSQEGGTHSNQPQHF
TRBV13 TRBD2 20 CASSALRLAGVEGLTDTQYF
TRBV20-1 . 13 CSANSGGLDEQYF
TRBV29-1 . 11 CSVLPQETQYF
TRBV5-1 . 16 CASSRISASSSYEQYF
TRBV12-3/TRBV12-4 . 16 CASSWKDYSSTDTQYF
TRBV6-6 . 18 CASSYLKGGITLNSPLHF
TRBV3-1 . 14 CASSHDRGDEKLFF
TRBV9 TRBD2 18 CASSVDFRASGMVNEQYF
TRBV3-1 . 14 CASSQPQLAYEQYF
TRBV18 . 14 CASSPEGSTGELFF
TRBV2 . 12 CAGGRSSYEQYF
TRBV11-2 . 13 CASSAQLTYEQYF
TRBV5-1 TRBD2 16 CASSLETSGELSWQYF
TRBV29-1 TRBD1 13 CSVEGGRGPEAFF
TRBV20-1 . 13 CSAMGPLSREQFF
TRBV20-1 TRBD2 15 CSARVAGDSYNEQFF
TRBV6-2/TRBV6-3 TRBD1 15 CASSYRGGLNSPLHF
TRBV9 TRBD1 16 CASSVGEGQGGDEQYF
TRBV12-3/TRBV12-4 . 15 CASSPGHSNAYEQYF
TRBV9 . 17 CASSVASGAGSTDTQYF
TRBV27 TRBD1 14 CASSLRQGPYEQYF